This TCR beta chain comes out of a study of cytomegalovirus exposure and HLA in healthy donors. General observations from the study: Later analysis placed DRB1 highest and HLA-C lowest in TCR association rates, which differed by HLA locus.

CDR3 size: 16 residues. V shed 0 bases, J shed 0 bases, and the junction held 3 bases outside the gene matches. Germline V lookup: CDR1 ENHRY, CDR2 SYGVKD. This clone has only a few counts. Its matching antigen is unknown. Vbeta (60) and Jbeta (13) primers were used in the PCR. The method was immunoSEQ multiplex PCR; TCRdb's version includes in-frame clones alone and lacks a portion of them. The table shows 110,000 to 150,000 clones, with about two thirds occurring only once. This clonotype originated in a man aged 55 to 69 in good health and CMV-seronegative. V and J are TRBV10-3 and TRBJ2-3; 7 bases line up with TRBD2. Sequences were obtained from PBMCs. In nucleotides, the CDR3 is TGTGCCATCAGTGAGTCCCTAGCGGTGAGCACAGATACGCAGTATTTT. Its translation is CAISESLAVSTDTQYF.